The next 15 T cell receptor beta chains were all read from a single sample in a study of blood T cell repertoires in COVID-19. TCRdb keeps only in-frame clones here, not all; method: immunoSEQ multiplex PCR. The table shows around 150,000 clones, with 80% to 90% occurring only once. Sequencing was done on a sample of peripheral blood. Source of these receptors: a human donor in a cohort sampled during active COVID-19.

The chain recombines TRBV27 with TRBJ2-7; D is uncertain. Trimming took off 1 base at V and 2 bases at J, with 9 bases between the two ends. Germline V lookup: CDR1 MNHEY, CDR2 SMNVEV (reference sequence). There are 14 residues in the CDR3. The CDR3 is CASSLLMATYEQYF. For the CDR3, the DNA is TGTGCCAGCAGTTTATTAATGGCAACCTACGAGCAGTACTTC.

The V gene is TRBV7-9, the J gene TRBJ1-2; D call uncertain. The germline V and J ends were trimmed by 0 bases and 8 bases, with 22 bases remaining between them. The CDR3 consists of 17 residues. Germline-derived CDR1 and CDR2 are SEHNR and FQNEAQ (reference sequence). The CDR3 DNA reads as TGTGCCAGCAGCTTAGCGCTATCAGGCCCTGGACCGGGGGGCTACACCTTC. It yields the protein CASSLALSGPGPGGYTF.

This chain links TRBV4-3 with TRBJ2-1; possible D gene TRBD2, 6 bases. CDR3 length: 17 amino acids. CDR1 LGHNA and CDR2 YSLEER come from the germline V gene. The V end lost 4 bases, the J end lost 0 bases, and 16 bases lay between the germline ends. CDR3 nucleotide sequence: TGCGCCAGCAGCCCCCAGGTTAGCGGAATCTCCTACAATGAGCAGTTCTTC. Translated: CASSPQVSGISYNEQFF.

CDR3 protein: CATSTTSGTTDTQYF. In nucleotides, the CDR3 is TGTGCCACCAGCACGACTAGCGGGACAACAGATACGCAGTATTTT. The chain carries TRBV15 and TRBJ2-3; 11 positions agree with TRBD2. The CDR3 consists of 15 residues. The junction had 3 bases not matched to a gene; V was cut back by 4 bases and J by 3 bases. Germline V CDR1 and CDR2: LNHNV, YYDKDF (reference sequence).

The chain links TRBV20-1 to TRBJ2-7; D is unresolved. Looked up from germline, CDR1 is DFQATT and CDR2 is SNEGSKA (reference sequence). The CDR3 has 11 amino acids. V lost 5 bases and J 7 bases, leaving 12 bases between the germline ends. In nucleotides, the CDR3 is TGCAGTGCTTCTCAGTCCTCGGAGCAGTACTTC. Its translation is CSASQSSEQYF.

This rearrangement joins TRBV3-1 (or the pseudogene TRBV3-2) to TRBJ1-1; D uncertain. The CDR3 totals 13 residues. Trimming stripped 1 base from V and 1 base from J, with 4 bases between. Per the germline V gene, CDR1 is LGHDT and CDR2 is YNNKEL (reference sequence). The CDR3 spells CASSQARNTEAFF. CDR3 in DNA: TGTGCCAGCAGCCAAGCGAGGAACACTGAAGCTTTCTTT.

The sample holds many counts of this clone. V gene TRBV14 combines with J gene TRBJ2-7; a possible D gene is TRBD1 (5 bases). The V gene lost 3 bases and the J gene lost 5 bases, with 14 bases spanning the gap. The germline CDR1 and CDR2 sequences are SGHDN and FVKESK. The CDR3 consists of 14 residues. The CDR3 DNA reads TGTGCCAGCAGCCAGGCAGGGTGGGCCCACGAGCAGTACTTC. It yields the protein CASSQAGWAHEQYF.

The gene calls are TRBV5-1 and TRBJ1-1; 8 nucleotides align to TRBD1. V gave up 3 bases and J gave up 4 bases; unmatched junction bases: 8. The CDR3 is 15 residues long. Germline V gene data show CDR1 as SGHRS and CDR2 as YFSETQ. CDR3 sequence reads: CASSSITGGGTEAFF. In DNA, the CDR3 is TGCGCCAGCAGCTCGATAACAGGGGGTGGCACTGAAGCTTTCTTT.

The CDR3 region is CASRFDTRFTDTQYF. CDR3 DNA sequence: TGTGCCAGCAGATTTGACACAAGATTCACAGATACGCAGTATTTT. The chain uses TRBV5-4 and TRBJ2-3, with D hard to call. The germline CDR1 and CDR2 sequences are SGHNT and YYREEE (reference sequence). V dropped 5 bases and J dropped 2 bases, with 15 bases sitting between them. The CDR3 length is 15 residues.

A single count supports this clone. The chain joins TRBV18 to TRBJ1-3, with D possibly TRBD1 on 6 matching bases. Germline CDR1 KGHSH, CDR2 LQKENI. V lost 8 bases and J lost 2, with 16 bases in between. This CDR3 region has 15 residues. This chain's CDR3 is CASAQGKPTGNTIYF. The CDR3 region has the DNA TGTGCCAGCGCGCAGGGGAAACCGACTGGAAACACCATATATTTT.

This sequence joins TRBV28 and TRBJ1-4; 9 nucleotides agree with TRBD1. Germline CDR1 and CDR2: MDHEN and SYDVKM. The CDR3 is 15 residues long. V shed 3 bases, J shed 8 bases, and the junction held 7 bases outside the gene matches. The DNA of the CDR3 is TGTGCCAGCAGTTTGTCAGGACAGGGGAGGGAAAAACTGTTTTTT. Translation: CASSLSGQGREKLFF.

This clone is a singleton in its sample. The chain has TRBV19 and TRBJ1-5; D unresolved. The germline V gene has CDR1 LNHDA and CDR2 SQIVND (reference sequence). The CDR3 consists of 15 residues. V was shortened by 3 bases and J by 1 base, with 10 bases between the two germline ends. CDR3: CASSIGGLSNQPQHF. CDR3 nucleotides: TGTGCCAGTAGTATCGGCGGGTTAAGCAATCAGCCCCAGCATTTT.

Only one count was recorded for this clone. This rearrangement joins TRBV6-5 to TRBJ1-2; no definite D call. CDR3 size: 12 residues. Germline V CDR1 and CDR2: MNHEY, SVGAGI. The V gene lost 10 bases and the J gene lost 2 bases, with 11 bases spanning the gap. CDR3 loop: CATRRQNYGYTF. The CDR3 DNA reads TGTGCCACTAGGCGCCAAAACTATGGCTACACCTTC.

The V call is TRBV19, the J call TRBJ1-2; 8 bases match TRBD1. Unmatched junction bases numbered 19, after V lost 5 bases and J lost 2 bases. Looked up from germline, CDR1 is LNHDA and CDR2 is SQIVND (reference sequence). The CDR3 loop spans 19 amino acids. The CDR3 coding sequence is TGTGCCAGTAGTGGTTACGCGGGATCGACAGGGGTGGTAAACTATGGCTACACCTTC. Translating it yields CASSGYAGSTGVVNYGYTF.

V usage is TRBV3-1 (or the pseudogene TRBV3-2) and J usage is TRBJ2-7; 14 nucleotides align to TRBD2. Germline assignment: CDR1 LGHDT and CDR2 YNNKEL (reference sequence). V was clipped by 4 bases and J by 0 bases; unmatched bases: 5. CDR3 length: 17 residues. The CDR3 protein is CASSLGLAGGLSYEQYF. In nucleotides, the CDR3 is TGTGCCAGCAGCCTAGGACTAGCGGGAGGCCTCTCCTACGAGCAGTACTTC.